The entry below gives a single T cell receptor beta chain sequence along with its context. Its antigen is currently not known. No quality values exist for individual bases; no much larger clone is one base distant. This entry comes from a study of cytomegalovirus exposure and HLA in healthy donors (dated by TCRdb to about 2017). Broadly, across the study: According to an earlier analysis of 587 of the donors, 200 million or so T cells yielded roughly 100 million unique TCR beta sequences and approximately 280 Gb of sequence data. About 300 gigabases of sequencing data and 70 million to 100 million unique TCR sequences made up an early release that covered around 640 HLA-typed donors. The genetic ancestry cluster associated with self-reported Caucasian donors included about 84% of the 398 genotyped donors. The study aimed to test whether cataloging public T cell receptors could reveal signatures of past pathogen exposure. Using immunosequencing, the study profiled T cell repertoires from 666 subjects and related those repertoires to cytomegalovirus serostatus. A separate validation cohort of 100 to 150 different subjects was used in addition to the 666-subject first cohort. High-throughput TCR immunosequencing, statistical association of individual TCRs with disease status, and machine learning were combined to predict cytomegalovirus infection status. To study patterns of TCR occurrence, a later analysis re-analyzed previously published TCR beta repertoires from 666 donors and added high-resolution HLA genotyping. The later analysis used no new phenotypic data to find candidate immune exposures, relying instead on TCR beta sequences and their occurrence across donors. To decide whether each TCR beta V gene segment behaved as functional or pseudogenic, an earlier analysis of some 570 of the donors relied on high-throughput TCR beta sequencing. Donor age, sex, ethnicity and CMV serostatus were collected together with the repertoire data. In a later genetic analysis, genome-wide SNP genotypes for about three fifths of the 666 donors were used, and that subset was treated as a discovery cohort. Every repertoire in the discovery cohort had been generated on one and the same sequencing platform. Both class I and class II loci were covered by HLA typing, at four-digit resolution. The number of donors typed differed by locus, with about 629-630 for A, B, C, DRB1 and DQB1, roughly 550 for DQA1, 606 for DPA1, and around 460 for DPB1. Four or five DR-DQ haplotypes were handled as single units for association and clustering because linkage in the cohort was strong. Across approximately 400 genotyped donors of the cohort, an average of roughly 230,000 unique TCR beta nucleotide sequences per donor were sequenced, and around 20% of those sequences were non-productive.

The cohort was made up of around 720 healthy bone marrow donors. Cohort members were all nominally healthy when sampled, although unrecorded immune exposures were likely present. The donor was CMV seropositive and was included in the group of about 290 seropositive cohort members. Every donor gave a peripheral blood sample, and the peripheral blood mononuclear cells from that sample were used for TCR beta sequencing. Genomic DNA was extracted from the blood cell samples with the Qiagen DNeasy Blood Extraction Kit. Receptors were amplified or captured by the immunoSEQ multiplex PCR assay. For the multiplex PCR, a mixture combining 60 forward primers for TCR Vbeta segments and 13 reverse primers for TCR Jbeta segments was used. The CDR3 region of rearranged TCR beta genes was amplified from genomic DNA with a multiplex PCR assay. The Illumina HiSeq System was used to sequence the amplified TCR beta libraries as 87-base-pair reads. On the study's bioinformatics: A later analysis counted about 82 million unique TCR beta chains across the 640 or so repertoires, and approximately 11 million of these chains were shared by at least two donors. Raw reads were error-corrected and collapsed into unique sequences with a nearest-neighbor algorithm that merged closely related sequences to remove PCR and sequencing errors. Alignment of CDR3 sequences to IMGT reference sequences was used to assign V, D and J gene segments. For a sequence to be retained, a match of at least six nucleotides was required to both a V gene segment and a J gene segment. A rearrangement counted as productive if the CDR3 had no stop codons and remained in frame with V and J, and every other rearrangement counted as non-productive. CDR3 was defined according to IMGT convention as the region running from the second conserved V-encoded cysteine to the conserved J-encoded phenylalanine. In an earlier analysis of 550 to 650 of the donors, sequences lacking an unambiguous match to a single V gene segment were excluded. An earlier analysis of approximately 590 of the donors classified V segments as functional when productive rearrangements were above 56.7% and as segregating when the standard deviation between donors was above 5%. A statistical classification framework was built to diagnose cytomegalovirus status from the catalog of TCR beta chain sequences. V and J gene assignment, in a later analysis, came from comparing TCR nucleotide sequences with IMGT/GENE-DB human TR gene sequences. Using the TCRdist pipeline, a later analysis assigned CDR3 sequences along with most-parsimonious VDJ recombination scenarios. In a later analysis, each TCR beta chain was defined by its CDR3 amino acid sequence together with its V-gene family, and reads lacking a unique V-gene family were excluded. In a later analysis, several hundred highly shared, low-generation-probability nucleotide sequences were removed to address suspected cross-contamination and a sequencing artifact. A later analysis calculated a clonal expansion index for each public chain from normalized within-repertoire ranks of inferred template counts. In a later analysis, generation probabilities were computed with a VDJ recombination model fitted to out-of-frame rearrangements, and the resulting probabilities were checked against IGoR. In a later analysis, TCR-TCR, TCR-HLA and TCR-CMV co-occurrence was scored with hypergeometric tests, and a repertoire-size bias correction was applied to TCR pairs. In a later analysis, false discovery rates were estimated by permuting HLA or CMV assignments 20 times. In a later analysis, co-occurring TCRs were grouped using DBSCAN, and TCRdist sequence similarity was added for clustering within HLA-allele-positive subsets. Repertoires with fewer than 30,000 or more than 120,000 public chains, plus five repertoires with anomalous nucleotide sharing, were excluded from co-occurrence clustering. The table was pulled from immuneACCESS by TCRdb, which kept in-frame rearrangements only. Such tables lose some clones; where checked, under half of the loss comes from unresolved V genes, and the rest has no known cause. D and trimming come from the DNA, and the V and J calls and clone size come from that table. For this sample there are about 190,000 clones; roughly 77% appear just once. In total, the top ten clones hold approximately 3.1% of the sample.

Trimming takes 0 bases from V and 7 bases from J, and the germline ends sit 14 bases apart. The CDR3 sequence holds 15 residues, the cysteine and phenylalanine included. CDR3 DNA only is kept here, 45 bases in frame from base 1. The germline V gene specifies SGHDT as CDR1 and YYEEEE as CDR2. What the study reported, not specific to this receptor: It was suggested by the authors that the approach could potentially be generalized to other disease states and immunological phenotypes. A later genetic analysis reported fewer N-insertions in productive TCRs among donors in an Asian-associated ancestry cluster than the 666-donor mean. In vitro tests confirmed that a few of the cytomegalovirus-associated TCR beta chains recognize cytomegalovirus antigens. Most CMV-associated TCR beta chains appeared to be HLA-restricted in a later analysis, and the HLA associations seemed to be driven largely by CMV exposure. Most TCR sequences were observed very rarely across donors, whereas some public TCRs were present in many individuals. Because HLA typing was missing for some donors at each locus, association tests included only the typed subset. In a later analysis, some 17,000 TCR beta sequences were associated with specific HLA alleles at a false discovery rate of 0.05. In a later analysis, HLA-associated TCR beta chains showed more clonal expansion and lower generation probabilities than non-associated chains that were equally common. Correlated functional status among segregating V segments might reflect linkage disequilibrium, but an unknown experimental factor could not be ruled out. In the study, some 180 TCR beta chains were listed as associated with cytomegalovirus. The classifier was reported to diagnose cytomegalovirus status with high specificity and sensitivity in both the original and validation cohorts. Some IMGT-functional V segments, including TRBV6-2 and TRBV6-3, could not be told apart with the 87-base-pair reads, so those segments were excluded. When HLA alleles, especially DR and DQ, strongly co-occurred, attributing TCR associations to individual alleles was difficult. According to a later analysis, parvovirus B19, influenza, CMV and Epstein-Barr virus appeared linked to several top co-occurrence clusters. A later analysis found that TCR association rates varied across HLA loci, with DRB1 alleles showing the most associated TCRs and HLA-C alleles the fewest. A further reported finding was that TCR beta sequences accurately predicted the HLA-A and HLA-B alleles for most subjects in the first cohort. Presence/absence analyses assumed roughly uniform sequencing depth across donors, an assumption that may not hold. Only TCR beta chains were sequenced in this cohort, and the absence of alpha or paired-chain data limited detectable features. Immune exposure information for the cohort was limited to CMV serostatus. An earlier analysis of approximately 540 of the donors showed that most TCR beta V segments appeared in productive rearrangements either about 90% or about 30% of the time, which broadly matched IMGT annotations. A cluster of highly shared sequence variants was judged likely to be a technical artifact of the sequencing pipeline. The earlier analysis of some 540 of the donors excluded fewer than 20 rarely observed V segments, including chromosome 9 orphons, because counts were too low. A later genetic analysis associated a missense DCLRE1C variant with V-gene and J-gene trimming of TCR beta chains, and an independent cohort replicated the association.

The rearrangement joined TRBV5-6 to TRBJ1-5, and perhaps TRBD1 as D gene, on 5 matching bases. Input material: PBMCs. The receptor was isolated from a woman aged 25 to 39 in good health and CMV-seropositive. The CDR3 reads as follows: CASSLAREVGQPQHF. The nucleotide sequence is given as TGTGCCAGCAGCTTGGCCAGGGAGGTAGGGCAGCCCCAGCATTTT. Full variable domain (CDR3 extended with the reference TRBV5-6 and TRBJ1-5 proteins): DAGVTQSPTHLIKTRGQQVTLRCSPKSGHDTVSWYQQALGQGPQFIFQYYEEEERQRGNFPDRFSGHQFPNYSSELNVNALLLGDSALYLCASSLAREVGQPQHFGDGTRLSIL.